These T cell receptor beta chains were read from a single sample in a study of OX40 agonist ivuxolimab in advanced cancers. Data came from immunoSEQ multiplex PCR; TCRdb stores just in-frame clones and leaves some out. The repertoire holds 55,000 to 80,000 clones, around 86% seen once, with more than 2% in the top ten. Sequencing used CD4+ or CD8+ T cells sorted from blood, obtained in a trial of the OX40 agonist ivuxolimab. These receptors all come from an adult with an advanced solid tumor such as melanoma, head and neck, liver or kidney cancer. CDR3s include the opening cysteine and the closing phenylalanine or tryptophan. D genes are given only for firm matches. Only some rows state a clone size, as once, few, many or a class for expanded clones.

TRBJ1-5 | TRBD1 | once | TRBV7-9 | CASSQTGGFQPQHF | TGTGCCAGCAGCCAGACAGGGGGCTTTCAGCCCCAGCATTTT
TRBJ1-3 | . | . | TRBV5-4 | CASSLGTGNTIYF | TGTGCCAGCAGCTTGGGAACTGGAAACACCATATATTTT
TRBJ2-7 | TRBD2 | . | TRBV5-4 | CASRVAGGPGEQYF | TGTGCCAGCAGGGTAGCGGGGGGGCCGGGCGAGCAGTACTTC
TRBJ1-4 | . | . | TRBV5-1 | CASSRSGVNEKLFF | TGCGCCAGCAGCCGGTCGGGGGTTAATGAAAAACTGTTTTTT
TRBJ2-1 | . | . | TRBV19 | CASTGDLYNEQFF | TGTGCCAGTACGGGGGACCTATACAATGAGCAGTTCTTC
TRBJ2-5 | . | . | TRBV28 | CASSLGGGGETQYF | TGTGCCAGCAGTTTAGGAGGGGGCGGGGAGACCCAGTACTTC
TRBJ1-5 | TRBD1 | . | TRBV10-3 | CAIRGTGYNQPQHF | TGTGCCATCAGAGGGACAGGCTACAATCAGCCCCAGCATTTT
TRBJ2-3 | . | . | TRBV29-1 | CSVENRLIPDTQYF | TGCAGCGTTGAAAATCGACTGATTCCAGATACGCAGTATTTT
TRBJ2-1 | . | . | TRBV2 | CASRRSGYNYYNEQFF | TGTGCCAGCAGGCGCTCCGGGTATAACTACTACAATGAGCAGTTCTTC
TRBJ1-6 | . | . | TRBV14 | CASSKSYNSPLHF | TGTGCCAGCAGCAAATCCTATAATTCACCCCTCCACTTT
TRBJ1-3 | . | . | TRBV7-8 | CASSPSTALASGNTIYF | TGTGCCAGCAGCCCTTCGACGGCACTAGCGTCTGGAAACACCATATATTTT
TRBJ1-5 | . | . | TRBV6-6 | CASSKDGYQPQHF | TGTGCCAGCAGTAAAGACGGCTATCAGCCCCAGCATTTT
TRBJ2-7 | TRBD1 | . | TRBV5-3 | CARSVIWGQRGEQYF | TGTGCCAGAAGCGTAATCTGGGGACAGAGGGGCGAGCAGTACTTC
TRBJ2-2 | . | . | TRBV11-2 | CASSYNRDRGFTGELFF | TGTGCCAGCAGCTACAACAGGGATAGGGGGTTCACCGGGGAGCTGTTTTTT
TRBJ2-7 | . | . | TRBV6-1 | CASSEMRVYEQYF | TGTGCCAGCAGTGAAATGAGGGTTTACGAGCAGTACTTC
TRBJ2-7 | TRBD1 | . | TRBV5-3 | CASSLVGTGVYEQYF | TGTGCCAGCAGCTTGGTCGGGACAGGGGTCTACGAGCAGTACTTC
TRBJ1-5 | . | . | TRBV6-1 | CASSYTVQPQHF | TGTGCCAGCAGCTACACGGTCCAGCCCCAGCATTTT
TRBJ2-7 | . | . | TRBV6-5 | CASSPVGAEREQYF | TGTGCCAGCAGCCCCGTTGGAGCGGAGCGCGAGCAGTACTTC
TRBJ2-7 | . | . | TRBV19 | CASGPGRYEQYF | TGTGCCAGTGGACCCGGACGATACGAGCAGTACTTC
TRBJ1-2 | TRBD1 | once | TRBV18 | CASSPPGTGDYGYTF | TGTGCCAGCTCACCACCCGGGACAGGAGATTATGGCTACACCTTC
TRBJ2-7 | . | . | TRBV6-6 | CASTPLGQTYEQYF | TGTGCCAGCACCCCACTCGGACAGACCTACGAGCAGTACTTC
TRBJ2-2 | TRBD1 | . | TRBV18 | CASSPPGGRDTGELFF | TGTGCCAGCTCACCACCAGGGGGCCGTGACACCGGGGAGCTGTTTTTT
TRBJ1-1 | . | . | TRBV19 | CSSSTLTGGAFF | TGTTCCAGTAGTACCCTCACAGGAGGAGCTTTCTTT
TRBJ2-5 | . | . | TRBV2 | CASSRGKETQYF | TGTGCCAGCAGTCGGGGTAAAGAGACCCAGTACTTC
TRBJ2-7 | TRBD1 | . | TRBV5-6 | CASSSYDREGYEQYF | TGTGCCAGCAGCTCGTATGACAGGGAAGGCTACGAGCAGTACTTC
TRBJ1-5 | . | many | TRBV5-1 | CASSLSDGNNQPQHF | TGCGCCAGCAGCCTATCGGACGGTAACAATCAGCCCCAGCATTTT
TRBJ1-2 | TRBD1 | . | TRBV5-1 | CASSRTGNGYTF | TGCGCCAGCAGCAGGACAGGGAATGGCTACACCTTC
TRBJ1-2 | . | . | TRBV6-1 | CASSEEQGGYTF | TGTGCCAGCAGTGAAGAACAGGGCGGCTACACCTTC
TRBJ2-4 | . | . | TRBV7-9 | CASSAGLPRGNIQYF | TGTGCCAGCAGCGCGGGACTCCCTCGGGGAAACATTCAGTACTTC
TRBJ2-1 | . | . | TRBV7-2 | CASSLNRGDNEQFF | TGTGCCAGCAGCTTAAACCGAGGGGACAATGAGCAGTTCTTC
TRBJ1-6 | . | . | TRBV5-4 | CASSQRTLHF | TGTGCCAGCAGTCAACGAACCCTCCACTTT
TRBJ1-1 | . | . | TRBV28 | CASSGGRAFF | TGTGCCAGCAGTGGGGGTCGGGCTTTCTTT
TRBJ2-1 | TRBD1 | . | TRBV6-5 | CASQGAGEQFF | TGTGCCAGTCAGGGGGCTGGCGAGCAGTTCTTC
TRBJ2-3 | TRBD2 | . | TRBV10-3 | CAISELRTSGRPDTQYF | TGTGCCATCAGTGAGCTAAGGACTAGCGGGAGGCCAGATACGCAGTATTTT